This T cell receptor beta chain was recorded in a study of regulatory T cells in long-lasting Graves disease. About the study: It was over 5 years of antithyroid drugs, with positive TSH receptor antibodies, that meant persistent Graves' disease. Points from the study as a whole: Among persistent patients, a larger number of public clonotypes were shared (around 2,700) than among newly diagnosed patients (around 980). TCR diversity was lower in persistent Graves' patients than in newly diagnosed ones.

The time point here: persistent/refractory GD, antithyroid drugs over 5 years with positive TRAb. After RNA was extracted from PBMCs, the TCR library was made from it. CDR1 is SNHLY and CDR2 is FYNNEI in the germline V gene. CDR3 size: 15 residues. Germline trimming cut 6 bases from V and 3 bases from J; bases unmatched to any gene: 8. Relying on iRepertoire HTBI primers and Arm-PCR of CDR3 regions, the team built TCR beta libraries. Original methodology: The samples yielded about 63 TRBV and around 14 TRBJ segments. Each CDR3 protein is one row after TCRdb ran MiXCR on the multiplex PCR reads. TCRdb, not the authors, supplied the V and J calls. The table has 350,000 to 500,000 distinct CDR3 sequences, roughly a fifth seen once. Ten or more counts support this clonotype. Its antigen is unknown.

The clonotype originates from a female donor with Graves disease. The sequencing used peripheral blood mononuclear cells (PBMCs), collected when the disease was refractory, from a patient treated with antithyroid drugs. The chain couples TRBV2 to TRBJ2-7, with TRBD1 matching 10 bases. The CDR3 nucleotides read TGTGCCAGCAGGATACCGGGACAGGGGATCTACGAGCAGTACTTC. Its translation: CASRIPGQGIYEQYF.